This record looks at one TCR beta chain sequence and its context. Its cognate antigen is unknown. Reverse transcription of about 0.5 to 1 ug RNA used random hexamers. MiXCR, applied by TCRdb to the immunoSEQ multiplex PCR reads, yields one record per CDR3 protein. This table holds under 200,000 distinct CDR3 sequences, over 75% found once. J gave up 3 bases and V 1 base, and 5 bases lay outside the gene matches. The CDR3 has 16 amino acids. Germline loops: CDR1 LGHNA, CDR2 YNFKEQ. This record belongs to a study of CD8 T cells in Susac syndrome. Study-wide points: As the study acknowledged, the number of individuals who were part of its TCR sequencing and HLA analysis was relatively small.

Patients with Susac syndrome met the recently defined diagnostic criteria for definite or probable disease. The sequence was obtained from a human donor with Susac syndrome. This chain uses TRBV4-2 with TRBJ1-3; 8 bases fit TRBD1. The sample taken for sequencing was CD4+ T cells from PBMCs. The CDR3 DNA follows: TGTGCCAGCAGCCAAGGAGGACAGGGCTTTGGAAACACCATATATTTT. Translating gives CASSQGGQGFGNTIYF.